The 13 T cell receptor beta chains below all came from one sample that was sequenced in a study of monozygotic twins with inflammatory bowel disease (dated by TCRdb to between 2018 and 2021). Receptors were amplified or captured by 5' RACE. TCRdb reprocessed the reads and assigns one entry to each CDR3 protein sequence, leaving out DNA. The sample table holds approximately 13 distinct CDR3 sequences. Sequencing was done on a sample of blood. The receptor source for this set is a human donor with ulcerative colitis or Crohn's disease, or a healthy co-twin of an affected twin (not recorded which). This table probably holds off-target reads from a library built for another chain.

By frequency, this clonotype is hyperexpanded. The chain is built from TRBV2 and TRBJ1-1; lacking DNA, the TRBD1 call made by TCRdb goes unchecked. The CDR3 sequence is 13 residues long. Germline V gene lookup returns CDR1 SNHLY and CDR2 FYNNEI. The CDR3 sequence: CASSDRGRAEAFF.

This clonotype is labeled hyperexpanded based on frequency. The V and J genes are TRBV12-3 or TRBV12-4 and TRBJ1-1. The CDR3 loop spans 12 amino acids. CDR3 in amino acids: CASSGQNDEAFF.

According to its frequency, this clonotype is hyperexpanded (1% or more). The rearrangement uses TRBV7-2 and TRBJ2-7; TCRdb selects TRBD1, and the lack of DNA leaves this call unchecked. Germline V gene sequence: CDR1 SGHTA, CDR2 FQGNSA. The CDR3 extends over 12 amino acids. CDR3 region: CASSLRDHEQYF. Based on the CDR3 plus reference TRBV7-2 and TRBJ2-7, the full variable domain is GAGVSQSPSNKVTEKGKDVELRCDPISGHTALYWYRQSLGQGLEFLIYFQGNSAPDKSGLPSDRFSAERTGGSVSTLTIQRTQQEDSAVYLCASSLRDHEQYFGPGTRLTVT.

This clonotype is called hyperexpanded based on its frequency. The chain carries TRBV6-5 and TRBJ2-2. The CDR3 runs to 11 residues. CDR1 is MNHEY, CDR2 SVGAGI, per germline. CDR3 sequence reads: CASSYVGELFF.

This clonotype shows up as hyperexpanded by frequency. V is TRBV12-3 or TRBV12-4 and J is TRBJ1-1; TCRdb's D gene call, TRBD1, goes unchecked for lack of DNA. This CDR3 is built from 14 residues. CDR3 in amino acids: CASSPRGGWAEAFF.

By frequency, this clonotype registers hyperexpanded. The J gene is TRBJ2-1, the V gene TRBV5-1; TCRdb outputs TRBD2, but without DNA this stays unchecked. The length of the CDR3 is 15 residues. CDR1 is SGHRS and CDR2 is YFSETQ in the germline V gene. The CDR3 loop reads CASSFPTSGGNEQFF.

Its frequency marks this clonotype as hyperexpanded. The chain joins TRBV5-1 to TRBJ1-6; the D call of TRBD1 rests on TCRdb alone, since no DNA is present to check it. The CDR3 covers 14 residues. Germline assignment: CDR1 SGHRS and CDR2 YFSETQ. The CDR3 reads CASSADRGVSPLHF.

Its frequency marks this clonotype as hyperexpanded. This CDR3 reads CASSAGQGQPQHF. The rearrangement joins TRBV2 to TRBJ1-5; TCRdb lists TRBD1, though no DNA is available to test this call. CDR1 is SNHLY, CDR2 FYNNEI, per germline. The CDR3 runs 13 residues.

This clonotype is called hyperexpanded based on its frequency. This chain joins TRBV13 and TRBJ1-5. The germline V gene encodes CDR1 PRHDT and CDR2 FYEKMQ (reference sequence). The CDR3 sequence is 16 residues long. The CDR3 sequence is CAMRASHNFENEKLTF.

Measured by frequency, this clonotype is hyperexpanded. The V call is TRBV7-9, the J call TRBJ2-3; TCRdb calls TRBD1, which cannot be checked without DNA. The CDR3 contains 16 residues. Germline CDR1 and CDR2: SEHNR and FQNEAQ (reference sequence). The CDR3 is CASSLVPRMSADTQYF.

This clonotype is called hyperexpanded based on its frequency. The chain combines TRBV9 with TRBJ1-1. Per germline, CDR1 SGDLS and CDR2 YYNGEE. This CDR3 contains 14 residues. CDR3 loop: CAPEYGGSQGNLIF.

In terms of frequency, this clonotype is hyperexpanded (1% or more). V is TRBV5-1 and J is TRBJ2-7; TCRdb outputs TRBD1, but without DNA this stays unchecked. CDR1 and CDR2 from the germline V gene are SGHRS and YFSETQ. This CDR3 is 13 amino acids long. CDR3: CASSLGQLYEQYF. Complete variable domain (other parts from reference TRBV5-1 and TRBJ2-7): KAGVTQTPRYLIKTRGQQVTLSCSPISGHRSVSWYQQTPGQGLQFLFEYFSETQRNKGNFPGRFSGRQFSNSRSEMNVSTLELGDSALYLCASSLGQLYEQYFGPGTRLTVT.

By frequency, this clonotype is hyperexpanded (1% or more). The V and J genes are TRBV20-1 and TRBJ2-7; TCRdb returns TRBD1, unconfirmable since there is no DNA. The germline V gene has CDR1 DFQATT and CDR2 SNEGSKA (reference sequence). CDR3 size: 15 residues. The CDR3 loop reads CSARVSRRNSYEQYF.